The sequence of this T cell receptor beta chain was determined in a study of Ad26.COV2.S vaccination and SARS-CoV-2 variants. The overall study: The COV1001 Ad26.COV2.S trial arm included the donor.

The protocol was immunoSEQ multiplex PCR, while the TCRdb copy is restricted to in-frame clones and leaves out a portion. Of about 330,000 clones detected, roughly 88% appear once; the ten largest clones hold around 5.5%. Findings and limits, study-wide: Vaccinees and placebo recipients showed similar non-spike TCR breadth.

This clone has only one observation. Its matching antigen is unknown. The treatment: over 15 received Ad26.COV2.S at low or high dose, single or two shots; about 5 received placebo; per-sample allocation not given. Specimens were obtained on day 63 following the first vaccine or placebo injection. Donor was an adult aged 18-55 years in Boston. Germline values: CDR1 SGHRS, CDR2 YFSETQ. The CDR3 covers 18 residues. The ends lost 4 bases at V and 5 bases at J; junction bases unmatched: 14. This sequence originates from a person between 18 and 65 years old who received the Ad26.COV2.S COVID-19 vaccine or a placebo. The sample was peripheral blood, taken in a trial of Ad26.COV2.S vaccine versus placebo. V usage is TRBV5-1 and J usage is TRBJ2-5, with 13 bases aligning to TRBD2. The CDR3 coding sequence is TGCGCCAGCAGCCCCACTCAACTGGGACTAGCGGGGAAGGAGACCCAGTACTTC. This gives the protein CASSPTQLGLAGKETQYF.